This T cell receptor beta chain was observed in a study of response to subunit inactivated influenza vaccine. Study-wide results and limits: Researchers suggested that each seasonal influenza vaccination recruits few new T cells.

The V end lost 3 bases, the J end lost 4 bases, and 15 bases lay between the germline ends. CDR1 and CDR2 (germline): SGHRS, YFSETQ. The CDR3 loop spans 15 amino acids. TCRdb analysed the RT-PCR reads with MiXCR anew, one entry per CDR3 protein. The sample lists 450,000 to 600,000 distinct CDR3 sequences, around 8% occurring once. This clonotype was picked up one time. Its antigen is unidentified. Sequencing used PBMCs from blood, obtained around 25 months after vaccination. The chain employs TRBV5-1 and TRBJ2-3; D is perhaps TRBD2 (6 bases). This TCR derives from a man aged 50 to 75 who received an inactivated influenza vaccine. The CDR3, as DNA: TGCGCCAGCAGCTCGTCCGGAGGGACCGCAGATACGCAGTATTTT. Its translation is CASSSSGGTADTQYF.